This T cell receptor (beta chain) is drawn from a study of OX40 agonist ivuxolimab in advanced cancers. Study results and caveats: Clonal expansion by week 6 occurred in CD4+ and CD8+ blood T cells (at 0.1 to 3.0 mg/kg).

The method was immunoSEQ multiplex PCR; TCRdb's version includes in-frame clones alone and lacks a portion of them. The sample includes approximately 74,000 clones, around 91% of them seen just once. Details on this clone: The antigen is unknown.

Trimming removed 0 bases from V and 7 bases from J; junction bases left unmatched: 7. The germline gives CDR1 MNHEY, CDR2 SVGAGI. CDR3 length: 16 amino acids. V usage is TRBV6-5 and J usage is TRBJ2-1; 9 positions agree with TRBD1. The sequence derives from an adult with an advanced solid tumor such as melanoma, head and neck, liver or kidney cancer. This material consisted of CD4+ or CD8+ T cells sorted from blood, taken in a trial of the OX40 agonist ivuxolimab. CDR3 sequence: CASSYSNRGRINEQFF. The CDR3 DNA follows: TGTGCCAGCAGTTACTCGAACAGGGGGCGCATAAATGAGCAGTTCTTC.